This T cell receptor (beta chain) was sequenced for a study of blood T cell repertoires in COVID-19. In germline, CDR1 is LGHDT, CDR2 YNNKEL (reference sequence). CDR3 length: 14 amino acids. Trimming left V 3 bases short and J 9 bases short, with 18 bases between. The data were produced by immunoSEQ multiplex PCR, yet TCRdb's version contains in-frame clones alone and is incomplete. This table holds about 63,000 clones, about four fifths found once. The specimen sequenced was peripheral blood. The genes are TRBV3-1 (or the pseudogene TRBV3-2) and TRBJ2-7; D is undetermined. The source of this sequence is a human donor in a cohort sampled during active COVID-19. DNA for the CDR3: TGTGCCAGCAGCCACTTGCAAAGAGGTATCTGGCAGTACTTC. This translates into CASSHLQRGIWQYF.